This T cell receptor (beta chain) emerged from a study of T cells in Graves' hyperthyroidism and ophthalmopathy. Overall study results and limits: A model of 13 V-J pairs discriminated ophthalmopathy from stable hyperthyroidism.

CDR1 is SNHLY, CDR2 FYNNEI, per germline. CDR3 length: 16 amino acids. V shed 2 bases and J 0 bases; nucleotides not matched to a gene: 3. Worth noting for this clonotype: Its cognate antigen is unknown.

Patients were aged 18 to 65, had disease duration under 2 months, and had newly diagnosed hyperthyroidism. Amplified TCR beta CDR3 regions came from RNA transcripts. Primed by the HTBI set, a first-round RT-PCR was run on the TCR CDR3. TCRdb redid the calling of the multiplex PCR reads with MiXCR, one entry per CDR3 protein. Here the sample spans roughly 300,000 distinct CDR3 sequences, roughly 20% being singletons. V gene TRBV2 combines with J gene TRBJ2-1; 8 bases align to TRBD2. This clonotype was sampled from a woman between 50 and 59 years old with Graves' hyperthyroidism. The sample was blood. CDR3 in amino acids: CASSEISGISYNEQFF. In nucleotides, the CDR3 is TGTGCCAGCAGTGAAATTAGCGGGATCTCCTACAATGAGCAGTTCTTC.